This T cell receptor beta chain was profiled in a study of T cells in localized non-small cell lung cancer. Germline assignment: CDR1 LNHDA and CDR2 SQIVND (reference sequence). This CDR3 spans 14 amino acids. Trimming removed 0 bases at V and 1 base at J, with 6 bases between. Only in-frame clones appear in the TCRdb table, and some are missing; sequencing was by immunoSEQ multiplex PCR. The data contain more than 45,000 clones, approximately 90% of them singletons. Findings of the study overall: It was uninvolved adjacent lung that showed the highest T cell clonality, exceeding tumor.

In its sample, this clone was seen a few times. The antigen remains unidentified. This sequence originates from a male donor older than 55 with stage III squamous cell lung carcinoma. The sample consisted of peripheral blood, taken before any cancer treatment. This chain joins TRBV19 and TRBJ1-1; D not resolved. Here the CDR3 reads CASSIDWGNTEAFF. The CDR3 nucleotides read TGTGCCAGTAGTATAGATTGGGGGAACACTGAAGCTTTCTTT.